Here is one T cell receptor beta chain with its context. The antigen is unknown. This record comes from a study of identical twins. This CDR3 is built from 14 residues. V lost 6 bases, J lost 4 bases, and 16 bases lay in between. Looked up from germline, CDR1 is SGHTA and CDR2 is FQGNSA. Study-wide points: It was cross-sectional statistical analysis, not following the same donors, that the conclusions relied on. Models underpredicted monozygotic twin sharing of out-of-frame TCR alpha.

From the 5' RACE reads, TCRdb called clonotypes with MiXCR, one entry per CDR3 protein. This table has fewer than 550,000 distinct CDR3 sequences, around 15% appearing once. These same records also appear under a second study, on yellow fever vaccine responses in identical twins.

The sample taken for sequencing was CD4+ T cells sorted from blood. The TCR was taken from a woman between 18 and 29 years old in good health. The chain combines TRBV7-2 with TRBJ2-7; D is perhaps TRBD1 (6 bases). Written as DNA, the CDR3 is TGTGCCAGCAGTTCTCAAACAGGGTTGTACGAGCAGTACTTC. This gives the protein CASSSQTGLYEQYF.